Below are 2 T cell receptor beta chains sequenced from a single sample in a study of OX40 agonist ivuxolimab in advanced cancers. Using immunoSEQ multiplex PCR, the repertoire was profiled, and TCRdb retains in-frame clones only, with some absent. This table holds about 73,000 clones, 90% found once. Sequences were derived from CD4+ or CD8+ T cells sorted from blood, sampled in a trial of the OX40 agonist ivuxolimab. The origin of the receptors is an adult with an advanced solid tumor such as melanoma, head and neck, liver or kidney cancer.

The genes are TRBV7-3 and TRBJ2-1; 9 bases map to TRBD2. Germline trimming cut 5 bases from V and 4 bases from J; bases unmatched to any gene: 12. CDR1 and CDR2 (germline): SGHTA, FQGTGA. This CDR3 comprises 17 residues. As DNA, the CDR3 is TGTGCCAGCAGCCCCCGGGCGGGGGGGCCTAGTTACAATGAGCAGTTCTTC. Translated, it gives CASSPRAGGPSYNEQFF.

The rearrangement uses TRBV27 and TRBJ2-5, with 7 bases aligning to TRBD1. The germline V gene has CDR1 MNHEY and CDR2 SMNVEV (reference sequence). Trimming at V came to 5 bases and at J to 1 base, leaving 13 bases not matched to a gene. The length of the CDR3 is 17 residues. CDR3 DNA: TGTGCCAGCAGTGCCGGACAGGCTCAATATACCCAAGAGACCCAGTACTTC. Its translation: CASSAGQAQYTQETQYF.